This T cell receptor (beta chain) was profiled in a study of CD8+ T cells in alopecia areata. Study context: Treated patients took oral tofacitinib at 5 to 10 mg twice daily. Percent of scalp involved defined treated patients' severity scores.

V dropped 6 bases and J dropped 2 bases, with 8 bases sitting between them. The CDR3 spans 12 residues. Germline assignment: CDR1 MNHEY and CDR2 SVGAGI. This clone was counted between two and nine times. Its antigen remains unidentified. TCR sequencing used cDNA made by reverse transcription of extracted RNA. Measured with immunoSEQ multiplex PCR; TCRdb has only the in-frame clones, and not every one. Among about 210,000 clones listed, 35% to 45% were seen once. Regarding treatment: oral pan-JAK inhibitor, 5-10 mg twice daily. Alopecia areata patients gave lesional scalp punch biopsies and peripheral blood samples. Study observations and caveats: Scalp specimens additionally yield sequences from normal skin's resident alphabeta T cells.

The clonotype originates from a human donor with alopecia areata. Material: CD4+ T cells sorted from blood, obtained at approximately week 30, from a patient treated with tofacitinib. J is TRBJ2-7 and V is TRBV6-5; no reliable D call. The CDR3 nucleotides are TGTGCCAGCAGATCAAAAACCTACGAGCAGTACTTC. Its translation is CASRSKTYEQYF.